This TCR beta chain was recorded in a study of T cells in Graves' hyperthyroidism and ophthalmopathy. The wider study: Staff took peripheral blood when the initial diagnosis was made, before any treatment began.

TCR beta CDR3 regions were amplified from RNA transcripts. In the first-round RT-PCR of the TCR CDR3, the HTBI primer set was used. TCRdb fed the multiplex PCR reads into MiXCR, producing one record per CDR3 protein. The sample records around 380,000 distinct CDR3 sequences, approximately 13% being singletons. A patient was excluded if there was uncontrolled infection, other autoimmune disease, pregnancy or lactation. The CDR3 is 16 amino acids. After removal of 6 bases from V and 3 bases from J, the junction contained 10 bases not matched to a gene. Broader study findings: Using 13 V-J features, a model discriminated ophthalmopathy from stable hyperthyroidism.

This clonotype appeared many times. Its matching antigen is unknown. The chain combines TRBV12-3 or TRBV12-4 with TRBJ1-5; 8 positions match TRBD1. This TCR derives from a man aged 25-45 years with Graves' hyperthyroidism that later progressed to Graves' ophthalmopathy. The sequenced material came from blood. CDR3 nucleotide sequence: TGTGCCAGCAGCCTTCGGACAGGGACTCTCAATCAGCCCCAGCATTTT. This codes for CASSLRTGTLNQPQHF.